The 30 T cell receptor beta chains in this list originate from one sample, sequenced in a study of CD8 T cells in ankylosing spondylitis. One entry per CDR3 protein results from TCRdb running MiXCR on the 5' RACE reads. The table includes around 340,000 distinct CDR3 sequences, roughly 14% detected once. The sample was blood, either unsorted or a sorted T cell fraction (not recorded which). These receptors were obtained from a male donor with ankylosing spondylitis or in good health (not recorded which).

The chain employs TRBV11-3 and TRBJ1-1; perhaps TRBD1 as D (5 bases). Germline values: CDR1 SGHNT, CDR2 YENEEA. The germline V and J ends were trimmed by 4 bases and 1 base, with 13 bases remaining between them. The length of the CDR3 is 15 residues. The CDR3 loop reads CASSSPRQRNTEAFF. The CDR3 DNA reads TGTGCCAGCAGCTCCCCTCGACAGAGGAACACTGAAGCTTTCTTT.

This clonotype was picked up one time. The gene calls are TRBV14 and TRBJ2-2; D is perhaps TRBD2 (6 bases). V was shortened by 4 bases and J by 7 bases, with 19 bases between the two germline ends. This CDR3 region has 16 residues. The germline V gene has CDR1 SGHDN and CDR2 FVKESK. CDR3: CASSRAGGARIGELFF. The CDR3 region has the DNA TGTGCCAGCAGCCGCGCCGGCGGGGCCCGCATCGGGGAGCTGTTTTTT.

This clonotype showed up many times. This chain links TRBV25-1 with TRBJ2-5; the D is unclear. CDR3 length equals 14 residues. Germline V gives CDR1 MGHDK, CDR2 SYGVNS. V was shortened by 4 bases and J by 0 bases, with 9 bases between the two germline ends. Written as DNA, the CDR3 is TGTGCCAGCAGTGCCCCCGACAACCAAGAGACCCAGTACTTC. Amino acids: CASSAPDNQETQYF.

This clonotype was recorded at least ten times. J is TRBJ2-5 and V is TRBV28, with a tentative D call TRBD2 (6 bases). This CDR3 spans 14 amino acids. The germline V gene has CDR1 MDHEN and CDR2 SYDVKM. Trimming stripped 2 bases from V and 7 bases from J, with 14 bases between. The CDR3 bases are TGTGCCAGCAGTTTAGCTGCTGGCGGGATGACCCAGTACTTC. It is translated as CASSLAAGGMTQYF. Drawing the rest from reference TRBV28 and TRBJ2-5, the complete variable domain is DVKVTQSSRYLVKRTGEKVFLECVQDMDHENMFWYRQDPGLGLRLIYFSYDVKMKEKGDIPEGYSVSREKKERFSLILESASTNQTSMYLCASSLAAGGMTQYFGPGTRLLVL.

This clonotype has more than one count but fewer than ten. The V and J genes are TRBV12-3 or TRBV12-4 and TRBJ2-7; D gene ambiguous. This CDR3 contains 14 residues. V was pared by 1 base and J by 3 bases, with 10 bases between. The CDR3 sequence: CASSLVGLNYEQYF. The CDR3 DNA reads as TGTGCCAGCAGTTTAGTAGGGCTTAACTACGAGCAGTACTTC.

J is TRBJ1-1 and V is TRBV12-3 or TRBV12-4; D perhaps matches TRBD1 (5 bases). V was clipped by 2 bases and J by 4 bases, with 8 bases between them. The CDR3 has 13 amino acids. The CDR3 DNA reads TGTGCCAGCAGTTTACCAGGGCCCACTGAAGCTTTCTTT. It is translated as CASSLPGPTEAFF.

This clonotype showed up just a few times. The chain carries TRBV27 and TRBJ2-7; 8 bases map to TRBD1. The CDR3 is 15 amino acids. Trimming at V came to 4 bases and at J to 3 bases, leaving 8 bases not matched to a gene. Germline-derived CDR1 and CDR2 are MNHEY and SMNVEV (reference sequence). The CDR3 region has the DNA TGTGCCAGCAGTTCACCCGGGACAGGAAACTACGAGCAGTACTTC. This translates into CASSSPGTGNYEQYF.

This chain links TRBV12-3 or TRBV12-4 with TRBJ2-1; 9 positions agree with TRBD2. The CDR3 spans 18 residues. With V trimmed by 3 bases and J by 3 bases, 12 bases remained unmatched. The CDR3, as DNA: TGTGCCAGCAGTTTTAGTCGTGGCGGGGGGGCCAGCTACAATGAGCAGTTCTTC. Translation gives CASSFSRGGGASYNEQFF.

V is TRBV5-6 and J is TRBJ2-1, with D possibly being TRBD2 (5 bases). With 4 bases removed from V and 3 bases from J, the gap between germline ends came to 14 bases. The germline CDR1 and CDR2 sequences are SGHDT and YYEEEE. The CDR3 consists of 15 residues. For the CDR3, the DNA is TGTGCCAGCAGCCCCGGGGTAATCTGCTACAATGAGCAGTTCTTC. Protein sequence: CASSPGVICYNEQFF. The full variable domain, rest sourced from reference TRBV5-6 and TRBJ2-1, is DAGVTQSPTHLIKTRGQQVTLRCSPKSGHDTVSWYQQALGQGPQFIFQYYEEEERQRGNFPDRFSGHQFPNYSSELNVNALLLGDSALYLCASSPGVICYNEQFFGPGTRLTVL.

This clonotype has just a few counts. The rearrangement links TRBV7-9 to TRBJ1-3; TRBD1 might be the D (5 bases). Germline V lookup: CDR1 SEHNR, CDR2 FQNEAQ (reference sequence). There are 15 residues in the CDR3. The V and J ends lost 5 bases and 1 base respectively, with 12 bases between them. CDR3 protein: CASSAGTSSGNTIYF. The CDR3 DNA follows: TGTGCCAGCAGCGCCGGGACTTCGTCTGGAAACACCATATATTTT.

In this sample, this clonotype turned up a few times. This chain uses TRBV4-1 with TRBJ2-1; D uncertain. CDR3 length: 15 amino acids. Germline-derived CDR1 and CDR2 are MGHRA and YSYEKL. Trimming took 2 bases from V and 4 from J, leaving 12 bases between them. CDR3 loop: CASSQKNGVYNEQFF. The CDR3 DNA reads TGCGCCAGCAGCCAAAAAAATGGGGTGTACAATGAGCAGTTCTTC.

Here the CDR3 DNA reads TGTGCCACCAGTGACCCACACAGGGAGGGCACAGATACGCAGTATTTT. Translated, it gives CATSDPHREGTDTQYF. This rearrangement joins TRBV24-1 to TRBJ2-3; D is possibly TRBD1 or TRBD2 (6 bases each). CDR1 is KGHDR, CDR2 SFDVKD, per germline. V was cut by 4 bases and J by 1 base, with 14 bases left in between. The CDR3 runs to 16 residues.

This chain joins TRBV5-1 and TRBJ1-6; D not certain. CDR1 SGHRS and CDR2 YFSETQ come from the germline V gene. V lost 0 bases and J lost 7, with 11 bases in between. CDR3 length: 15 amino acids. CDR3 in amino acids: CASSLAGKGNSPLHF. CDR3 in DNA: TGCGCCAGCAGCTTGGCGGGAAAAGGGAATTCACCCCTCCACTTT.

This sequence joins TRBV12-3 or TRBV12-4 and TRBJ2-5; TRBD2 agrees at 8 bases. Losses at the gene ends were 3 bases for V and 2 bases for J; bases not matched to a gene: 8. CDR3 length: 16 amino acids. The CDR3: CASSLGAGVGQETQYF. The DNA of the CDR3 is TGTGCCAGCAGTTTGGGAGCGGGAGTAGGTCAAGAGACCCAGTACTTC.

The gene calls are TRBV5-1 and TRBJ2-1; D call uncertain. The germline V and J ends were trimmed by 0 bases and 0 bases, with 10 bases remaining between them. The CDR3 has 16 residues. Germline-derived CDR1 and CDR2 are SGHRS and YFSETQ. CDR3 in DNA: TGCGCCAGCAGCTTGGAGGTGGGATTCTCCTACAATGAGCAGTTCTTC. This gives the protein CASSLEVGFSYNEQFF. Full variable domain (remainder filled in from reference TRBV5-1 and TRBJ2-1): KAGVTQTPRYLIKTRGQQVTLSCSPISGHRSVSWYQQTPGQGLQFLFEYFSETQRNKGNFPGRFSGRQFSNSRSEMNVSTLELGDSALYLCASSLEVGFSYNEQFFGPGTRLTVL.

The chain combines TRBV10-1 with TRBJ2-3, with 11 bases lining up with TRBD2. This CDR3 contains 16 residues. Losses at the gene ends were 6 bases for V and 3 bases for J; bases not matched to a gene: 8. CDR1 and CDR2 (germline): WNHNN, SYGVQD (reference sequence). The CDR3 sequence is CASSDLIAGGTDTQYF. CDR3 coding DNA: TGCGCCAGCAGCGACTTGATAGCGGGAGGGACAGATACGCAGTATTTT.

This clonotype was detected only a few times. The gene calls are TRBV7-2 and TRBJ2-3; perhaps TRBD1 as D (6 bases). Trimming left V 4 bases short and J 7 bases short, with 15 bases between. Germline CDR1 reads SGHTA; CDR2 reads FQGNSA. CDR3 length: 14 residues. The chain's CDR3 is CASSYRDPANTQYF. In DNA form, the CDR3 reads TGTGCCAGCAGCTACAGGGACCCCGCCAATACGCAGTATTTT.

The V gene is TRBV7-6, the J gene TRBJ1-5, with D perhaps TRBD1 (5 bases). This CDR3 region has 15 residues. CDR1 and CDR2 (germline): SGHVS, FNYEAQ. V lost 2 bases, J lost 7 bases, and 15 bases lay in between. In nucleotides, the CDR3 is TGTGCCAGCAGCTTAATGGGGGACTTTGGCCAGCCCCAGCATTTT. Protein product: CASSLMGDFGQPQHF.

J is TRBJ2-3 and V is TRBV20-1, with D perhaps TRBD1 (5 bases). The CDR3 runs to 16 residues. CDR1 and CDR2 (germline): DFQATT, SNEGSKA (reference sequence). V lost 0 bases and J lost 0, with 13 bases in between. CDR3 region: CSARDRQGFSTDTQYF. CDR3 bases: TGCAGTGCTAGAGATCGTCAGGGCTTTAGCACAGATACGCAGTATTTT.

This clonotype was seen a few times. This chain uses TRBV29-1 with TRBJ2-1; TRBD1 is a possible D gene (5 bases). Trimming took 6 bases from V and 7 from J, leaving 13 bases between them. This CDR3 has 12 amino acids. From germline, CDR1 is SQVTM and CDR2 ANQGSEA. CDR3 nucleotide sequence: TGCAGCGTGCTACCGACAGTGAATGAGCAGTTCTTC. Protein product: CSVLPTVNEQFF.

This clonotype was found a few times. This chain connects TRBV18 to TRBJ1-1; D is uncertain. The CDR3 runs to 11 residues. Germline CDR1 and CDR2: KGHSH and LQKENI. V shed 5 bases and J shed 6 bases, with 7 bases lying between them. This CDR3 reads CASSALAEAFF. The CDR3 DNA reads TGTGCCAGCTCAGCCCTCGCTGAAGCTTTCTTT.

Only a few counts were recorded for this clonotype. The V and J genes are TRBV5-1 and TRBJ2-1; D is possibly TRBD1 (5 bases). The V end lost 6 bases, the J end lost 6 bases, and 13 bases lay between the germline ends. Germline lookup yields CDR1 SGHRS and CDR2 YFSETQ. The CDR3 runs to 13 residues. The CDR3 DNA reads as TGCGCCAGCACCTCCACAGGTCCCAATGAGCAGTTCTTC. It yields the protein CASTSTGPNEQFF.

CDR3 coding DNA: TGTGCCAGCAGCTTAGGATTAGGGACATCAGCCTCCTACGAGCAGTACTTC. Translation: CASSLGLGTSASYEQYF. The rearrangement uses TRBV7-6 and TRBJ2-7; a weak D match, TRBD1 (6 bases). Trimming left V 1 base short and J 0 bases short, with 16 bases between. Germline assignment: CDR1 SGHVS and CDR2 FNYEAQ. CDR3 length: 17 amino acids. The full variable domain, rest sourced from reference TRBV7-6 and TRBJ2-7, is GAGVSQSPRYKVTKRGQDVALRCDPISGHVSLYWYRQALGQGPEFLTYFNYEAQQDKSGLPNDRFSAERPEGSISTLTIQRTEQRDSAMYRCASSLGLGTSASYEQYFGPGTRLTVT.

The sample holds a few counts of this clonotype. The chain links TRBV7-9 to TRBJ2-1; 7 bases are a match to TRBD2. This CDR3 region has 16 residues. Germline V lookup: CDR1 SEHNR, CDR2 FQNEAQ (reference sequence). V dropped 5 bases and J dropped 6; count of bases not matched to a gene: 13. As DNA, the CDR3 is TGTGCCAGCAGCGAGGTTTTCGGACTAGATCGCAATGAGCAGTTCTTC. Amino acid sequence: CASSEVFGLDRNEQFF.

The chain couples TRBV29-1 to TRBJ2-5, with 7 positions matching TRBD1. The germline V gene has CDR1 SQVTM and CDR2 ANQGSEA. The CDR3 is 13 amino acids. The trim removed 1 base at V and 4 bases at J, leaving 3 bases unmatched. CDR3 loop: CSVEGNRGETQYF. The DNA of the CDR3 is TGCAGCGTTGAAGGAAACAGGGGAGAGACCCAGTACTTC.

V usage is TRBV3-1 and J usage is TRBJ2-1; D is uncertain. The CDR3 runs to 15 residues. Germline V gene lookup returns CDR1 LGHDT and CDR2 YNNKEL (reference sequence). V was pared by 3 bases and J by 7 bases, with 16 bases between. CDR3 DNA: TGTGCCAGCAGCCACGACGACTGGTATGGGAATGAGCAGTTCTTC. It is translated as CASSHDDWYGNEQFF.

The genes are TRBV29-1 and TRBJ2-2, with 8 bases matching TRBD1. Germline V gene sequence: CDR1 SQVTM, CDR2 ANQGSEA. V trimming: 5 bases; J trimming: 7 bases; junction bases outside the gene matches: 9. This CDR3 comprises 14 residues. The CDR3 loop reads CSVRSRGRNGELFF. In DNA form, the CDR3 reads TGCAGCGTTAGGTCCAGGGGGCGAAACGGGGAGCTGTTTTTT.

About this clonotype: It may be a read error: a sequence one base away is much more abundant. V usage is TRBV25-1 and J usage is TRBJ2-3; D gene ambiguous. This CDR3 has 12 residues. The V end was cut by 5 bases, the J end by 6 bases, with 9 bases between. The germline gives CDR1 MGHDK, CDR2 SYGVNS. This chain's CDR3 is CASSNSIDTQYF. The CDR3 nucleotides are TGTGCCAGCAGTAACTCAATCGATACGCAGTATTTT.

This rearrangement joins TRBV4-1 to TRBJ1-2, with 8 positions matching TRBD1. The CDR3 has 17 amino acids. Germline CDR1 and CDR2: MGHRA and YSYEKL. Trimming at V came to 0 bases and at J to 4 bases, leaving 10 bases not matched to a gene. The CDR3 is CASSQEAFGDRSYGYTF. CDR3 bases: TGCGCCAGCAGCCAAGAAGCTTTTGGGGACAGGAGCTATGGCTACACCTTC.

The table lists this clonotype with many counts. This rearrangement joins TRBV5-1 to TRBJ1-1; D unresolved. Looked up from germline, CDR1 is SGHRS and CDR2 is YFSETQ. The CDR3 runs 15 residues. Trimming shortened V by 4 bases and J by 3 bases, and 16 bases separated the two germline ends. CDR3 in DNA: TGCGCCAGCAGCCAATTAGGTAGTGGGGACACTGAAGCTTTCTTT. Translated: CASSQLGSGDTEAFF.